This TCR beta chain stems from a study of graft-versus-host responses after intestinal transplantation. Study overall: Uniformly, recipients were administered anti-thymocyte globulin induction with subsequent tacrolimus and steroids for around 3 years.

As regards this clone: Its target is not known.

The CDR3 has 11 residues. Trimming shortened V by 4 bases and J by 8 bases, and 8 bases separated the two germline ends. Germline V CDR1 and CDR2: MNHEY, SVGAGI. Clones were sequenced by immunoSEQ multiplex PCR, and TCRdb holds only the in-frame ones, with some missing. The sample contains 80,000 to 100,000 clones, 85% to 90% of which appear only once. This specimen consisted of unstimulated CD4+ T cells sorted from spleen or lymph node cells, obtained before intestinal transplant. This TCR came from a human donor who received an intestinal transplant. The V call is TRBV6-5, the J call TRBJ1-2; unclear D gene. CDR3 region: CASSSGSGYTF. The CDR3, as DNA: TGTGCCAGCAGTTCGGGGAGCGGCTACACCTTC.